This passage covers 10 T cell receptor beta chains from one sample sequenced in a study of T cells after yellow fever vaccination. TCRdb called the 5' RACE reads again in MiXCR, with one record for every CDR3 protein. The data show tens of thousands of distinct CDR3 sequences, almost 8% seen once. This specimen consisted of CD8+ T cells sorted from PBMCs, obtained on the day of the yellow fever booster vaccination. These receptors were obtained from a man under 40 who received the YFV17D yellow fever vaccine.

The gene calls are TRBV4-3 and TRBJ2-2; 10 bases are shared with TRBD2. The junction had 13 bases not matched to a gene; V was cut back by 3 bases and J by 6 bases. Germline values: CDR1 LGHNA, CDR2 YSLEER. The CDR3 contains 18 residues. CDR3 DNA: TGCGCCAGCAGCCACGGGCTAGCGGGAGTATCCTCGGCCGGGGAGCTGTTTTTT. Residues: CASSHGLAGVSSAGELFF.

The chain combines TRBV20-1 with TRBJ1-5; TRBD1 aligns across 9 bases. J lost 4 bases, V lost 5 bases, and 6 bases had no gene match. CDR3 length: 14 amino acids. Germline CDR1 and CDR2: DFQATT and SNEGSKA (reference sequence). CDR3 sequence (DNA): TGCAGTGCTGCCATGGACAGGGGAAATCAGCCCCAGCATTTT. Amino acid sequence: CSAAMDRGNQPQHF.

This sequence joins TRBV30 and TRBJ2-1; the D is unclear. The CDR3 spans 12 residues. Germline CDR1 and CDR2: GTSNPN and SVGIG (reference sequence). Trimming removed 8 bases from V and 9 bases from J, with 17 bases in between. CDR3 in amino acids: CAGIAIVGEQFF. CDR3 bases: TGTGCCGGAATAGCTATAGTGGGTGAGCAGTTCTTC.

This chain links TRBV3-1 with TRBJ2-7, with 7 bases that match TRBD2. CDR1 is LGHDT and CDR2 is YNNKEL in the germline V gene (reference sequence). The CDR3 spans 15 residues. V was pared by 11 bases and J by 3 bases, with 16 bases of the junction left unmatched. CDR3 in amino acids: CASSQGRVSGYEQYF. The CDR3, as DNA: TGTGCCTCCAGCCAAGGGAGGGTGTCGGGCTACGAGCAGTACTTC.

About this clonotype itself: An end of the junction does not agree with germline; a read error may underlie this. The CDR3 loop is CTSSTAQREEGEQFF. The CDR3 bases are TGCACCAGCAGCACCGCTCAGCGGGAGGAGGGTGAGCAGTTCTTC. The gene calls are TRBV5-1 and TRBJ2-1, with 9 bases matching TRBD2. This CDR3 has 15 residues. The germline CDR1 and CDR2 sequences are SGHRS and YFSETQ.

The CDR3 loop reads CASSPTSRQESSEQYF. DNA of the CDR3: TGTGCCAGCAGTCCTACGTCGAGACAGGAAAGTAGCGAGCAGTACTTC. The chain links TRBV14 to TRBJ2-7; possible D gene TRBD1, 6 bases. The CDR3 has 16 amino acids. V lost 6 bases and J lost 6, with 24 bases in between. Germline values: CDR1 SGHDN, CDR2 FVKESK.

This clonotype appeared a few times. The V and J genes are TRBV6-5 and TRBJ1-2, with 9 bases identical to TRBD1. The CDR3 extends over 15 amino acids. Germline-derived CDR1 and CDR2 are MNHEY and SVGAGI. Losses at the gene ends were 6 bases for V and 8 bases for J; bases not matched to a gene: 13. The CDR3 DNA sequence: TGTGCCAGCAGCCGACAGGGGGGAACGGCGAGGGGCTACACCTTC. Amino acids: CASSRQGGTARGYTF.

Details on this clonotype: One end of the junction varies from germline; a read error may be responsible. The genes are TRBV6-1 and TRBJ1-5, with TRBD1 matching over 9 bases. Per the germline V gene, CDR1 is MNHNS and CDR2 is SASEGT. This CDR3 comprises 14 residues. CDR3 residues: CASSGTGDNQPQHF. CDR3 in DNA: TGTGCCAGCAGTGGGACAGGGGACAATCAGCCCCAGCACTTT.

The chain combines TRBV7-2 with TRBJ2-7; 10 bases agree with TRBD2. This CDR3 is 14 amino acids long. CDR1 is SGHTA and CDR2 is FQGNSA in the germline V gene. The V segment lost 5 bases and the J segment 5 bases; nucleotides outside the gene matches: 6. CDR3 loop: CASSHSGRPNEQYF. In DNA form, the CDR3 reads TGTGCCAGCAGCCATAGCGGGAGGCCCAACGAGCAGTACTTC.

This chain joins TRBV7-9 and TRBJ2-4, with D uncertain. The germline V gene has CDR1 SEHNR and CDR2 FQNEAQ (reference sequence). CDR3 length: 15 amino acids. V was clipped by 5 bases and J by 8 bases, with 19 bases between them. The CDR3 sequence is CASSPASDGSDIQYF. For the CDR3, the DNA is TGTGCCAGCAGCCCAGCTTCGGACGGGTCGGACATTCAGTACTTC.